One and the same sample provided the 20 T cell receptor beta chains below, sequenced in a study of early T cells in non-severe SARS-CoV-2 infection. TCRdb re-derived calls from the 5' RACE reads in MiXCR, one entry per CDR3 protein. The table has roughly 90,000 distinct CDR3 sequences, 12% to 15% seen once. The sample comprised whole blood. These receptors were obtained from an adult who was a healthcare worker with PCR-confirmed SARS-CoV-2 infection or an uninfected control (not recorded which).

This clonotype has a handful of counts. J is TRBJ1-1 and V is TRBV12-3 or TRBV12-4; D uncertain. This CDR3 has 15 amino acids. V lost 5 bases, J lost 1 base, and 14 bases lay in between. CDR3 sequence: CASSPPGPPNTEAFF. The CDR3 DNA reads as TGTGCCAGCAGTCCCCCAGGCCCCCCGAACACTGAAGCTTTCTTT.

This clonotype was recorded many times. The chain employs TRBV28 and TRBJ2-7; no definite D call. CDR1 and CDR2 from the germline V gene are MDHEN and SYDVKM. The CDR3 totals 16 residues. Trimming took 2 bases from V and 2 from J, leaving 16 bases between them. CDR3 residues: CASSLSLLSLAYEQYF. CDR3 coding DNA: TGTGCCAGCAGTTTAAGTCTCTTATCCCTCGCCTACGAGCAGTACTTC.

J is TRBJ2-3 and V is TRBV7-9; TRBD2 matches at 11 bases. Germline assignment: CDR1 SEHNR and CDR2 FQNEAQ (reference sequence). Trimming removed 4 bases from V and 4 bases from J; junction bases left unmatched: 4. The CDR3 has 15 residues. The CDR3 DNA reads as TGTGCCAGCAGCTCCACGACTAGCGGGGCAGATACGCAGTATTTT. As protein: CASSSTTSGADTQYF. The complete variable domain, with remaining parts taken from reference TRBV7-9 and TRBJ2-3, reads DTGVSQNPRHKITKRGQNVTFRCDPISEHNRLYWYRQTLGQGPEFLTYFQNEAQLEKSRLLSDRFSAERPKGSFSTLEIQRTEQGDSAMYLCASSSTTSGADTQYFGPGTRLTVL.

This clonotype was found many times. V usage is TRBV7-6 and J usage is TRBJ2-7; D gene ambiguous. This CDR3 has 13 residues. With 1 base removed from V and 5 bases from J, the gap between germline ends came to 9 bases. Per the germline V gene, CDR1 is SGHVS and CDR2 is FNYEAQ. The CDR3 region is CASSLVFRDEQYF. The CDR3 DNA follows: TGTGCCAGCAGCTTAGTTTTTAGGGACGAGCAGTACTTC.

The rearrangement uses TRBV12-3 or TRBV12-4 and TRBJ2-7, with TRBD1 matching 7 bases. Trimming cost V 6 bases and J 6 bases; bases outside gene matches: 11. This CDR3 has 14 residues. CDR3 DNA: TGTGCCAGCAGCCCTACAAGGGGGCGCGGCGAGCAGTACTTC. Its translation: CASSPTRGRGEQYF.

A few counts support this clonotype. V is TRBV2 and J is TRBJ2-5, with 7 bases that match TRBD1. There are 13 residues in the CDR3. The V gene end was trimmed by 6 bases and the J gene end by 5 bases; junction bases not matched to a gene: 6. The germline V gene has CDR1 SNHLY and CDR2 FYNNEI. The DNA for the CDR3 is TGTGCCAGCAGGACAGGGTACCGGGAGACCCAGTACTTC. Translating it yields CASRTGYRETQYF.

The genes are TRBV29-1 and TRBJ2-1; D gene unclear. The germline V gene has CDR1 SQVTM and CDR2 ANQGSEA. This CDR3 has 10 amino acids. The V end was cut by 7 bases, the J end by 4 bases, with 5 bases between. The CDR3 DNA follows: TGCAGCGCCCTTTACAATGAGCAGTTCTTC. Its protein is CSALYNEQFF.

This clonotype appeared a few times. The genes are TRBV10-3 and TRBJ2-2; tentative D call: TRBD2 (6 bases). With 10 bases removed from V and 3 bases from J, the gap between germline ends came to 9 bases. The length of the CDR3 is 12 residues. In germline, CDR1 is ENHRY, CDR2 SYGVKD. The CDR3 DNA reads TGTGCCACCGGGACTTACACCGGGGAGCTGTTTTTT. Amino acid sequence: CATGTYTGELFF.

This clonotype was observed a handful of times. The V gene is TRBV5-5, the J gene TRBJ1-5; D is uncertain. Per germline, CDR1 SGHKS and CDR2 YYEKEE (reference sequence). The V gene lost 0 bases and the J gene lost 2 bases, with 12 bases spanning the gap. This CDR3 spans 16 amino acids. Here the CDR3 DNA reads TGTGCCAGCAGCTTGGCGGGAGGACCTCGCAATCAGCCCCAGCATTTT. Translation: CASSLAGGPRNQPQHF.

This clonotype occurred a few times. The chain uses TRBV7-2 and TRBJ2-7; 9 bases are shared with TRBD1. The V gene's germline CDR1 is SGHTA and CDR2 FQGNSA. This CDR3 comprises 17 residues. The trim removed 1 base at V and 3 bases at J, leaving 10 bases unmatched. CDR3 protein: CASSLVVDRGTGYEQYF. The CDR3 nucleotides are TGTGCCAGCAGCTTAGTAGTTGACAGGGGGACTGGCTACGAGCAGTACTTC.

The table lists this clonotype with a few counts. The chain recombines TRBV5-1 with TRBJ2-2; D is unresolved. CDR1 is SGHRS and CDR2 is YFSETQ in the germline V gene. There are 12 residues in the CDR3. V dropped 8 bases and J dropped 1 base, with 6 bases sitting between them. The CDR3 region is CARTRNTGELFF. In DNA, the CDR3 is TGCGCCAGGACACGGAACACCGGGGAGCTGTTTTTT.

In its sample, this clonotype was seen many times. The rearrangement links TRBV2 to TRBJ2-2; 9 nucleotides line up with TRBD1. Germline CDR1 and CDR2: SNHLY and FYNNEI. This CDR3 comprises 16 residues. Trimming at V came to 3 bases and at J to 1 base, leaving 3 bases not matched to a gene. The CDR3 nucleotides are TGTGCCAGCAGTGAGCAGGGACAGGGGAACACCGGGGAGCTGTTTTTT. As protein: CASSEQGQGNTGELFF.

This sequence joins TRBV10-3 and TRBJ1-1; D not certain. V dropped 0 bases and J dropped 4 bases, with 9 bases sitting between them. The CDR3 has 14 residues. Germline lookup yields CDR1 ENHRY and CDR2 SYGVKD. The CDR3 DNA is TGTGCCATCAGTGAGTCCTTCCGTACCACTGAAGCTTTCTTT. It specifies CAISESFRTTEAFF.

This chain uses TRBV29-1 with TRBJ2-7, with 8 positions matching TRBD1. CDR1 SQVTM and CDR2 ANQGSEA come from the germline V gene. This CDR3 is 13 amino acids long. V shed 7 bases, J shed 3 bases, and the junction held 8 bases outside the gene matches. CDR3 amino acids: CSATGVPGYEQYF. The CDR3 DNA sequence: TGCAGCGCGACAGGGGTCCCTGGCTACGAGCAGTACTTC.

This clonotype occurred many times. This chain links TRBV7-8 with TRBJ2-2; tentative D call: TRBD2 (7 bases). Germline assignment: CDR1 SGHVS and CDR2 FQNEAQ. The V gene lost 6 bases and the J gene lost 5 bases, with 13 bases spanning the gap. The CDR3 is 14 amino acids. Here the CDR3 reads CASSSGGQTGELFF. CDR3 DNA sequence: TGTGCCAGCAGTTCGGGGGGCCAGACCGGGGAGCTGTTTTTT.

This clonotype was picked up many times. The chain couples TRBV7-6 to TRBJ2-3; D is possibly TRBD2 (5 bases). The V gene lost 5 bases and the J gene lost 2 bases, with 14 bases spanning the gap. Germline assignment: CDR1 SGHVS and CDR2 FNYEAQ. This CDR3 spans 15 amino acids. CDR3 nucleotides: TGTGCCAGCAGCCCCCCCGGGAAAAACACAGATACGCAGTATTTT. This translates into CASSPPGKNTDTQYF. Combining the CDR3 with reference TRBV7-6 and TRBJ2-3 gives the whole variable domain GAGVSQSPRYKVTKRGQDVALRCDPISGHVSLYWYRQALGQGPEFLTYFNYEAQQDKSGLPNDRFSAERPEGSISTLTIQRTEQRDSAMYRCASSPPGKNTDTQYFGPGTRLTVL.

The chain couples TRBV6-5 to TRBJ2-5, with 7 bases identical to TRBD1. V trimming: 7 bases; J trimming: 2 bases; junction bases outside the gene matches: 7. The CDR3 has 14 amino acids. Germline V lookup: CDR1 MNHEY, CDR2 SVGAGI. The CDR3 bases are TGTGCCAGCAAGGGGGCGGTTCGGCAAGAGACCCAGTACTTC. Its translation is CASKGAVRQETQYF.

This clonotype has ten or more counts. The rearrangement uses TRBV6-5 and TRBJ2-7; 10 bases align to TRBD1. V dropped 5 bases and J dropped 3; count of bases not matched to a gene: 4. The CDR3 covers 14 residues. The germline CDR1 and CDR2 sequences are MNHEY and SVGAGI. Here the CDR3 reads CASSAGTGVYEQYF. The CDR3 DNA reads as TGTGCCAGCAGTGCCGGGACAGGGGTCTACGAGCAGTACTTC.

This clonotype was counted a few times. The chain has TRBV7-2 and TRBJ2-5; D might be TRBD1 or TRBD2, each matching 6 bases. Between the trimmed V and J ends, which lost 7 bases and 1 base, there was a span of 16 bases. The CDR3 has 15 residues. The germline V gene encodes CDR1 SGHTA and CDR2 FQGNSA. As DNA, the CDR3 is TGTGCCAGCACTCACTGGCCGGGGGCCCAAGAGACCCAGTACTTC. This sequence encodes CASTHWPGAQETQYF.

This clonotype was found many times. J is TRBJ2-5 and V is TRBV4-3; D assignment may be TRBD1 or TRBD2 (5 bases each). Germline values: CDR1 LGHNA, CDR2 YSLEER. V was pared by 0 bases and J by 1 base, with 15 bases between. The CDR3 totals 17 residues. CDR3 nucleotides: TGCGCCAGCAGCCAAGAGTTGCGCAGGGAGTTCCAAGAGACCCAGTACTTC. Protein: CASSQELRREFQETQYF.